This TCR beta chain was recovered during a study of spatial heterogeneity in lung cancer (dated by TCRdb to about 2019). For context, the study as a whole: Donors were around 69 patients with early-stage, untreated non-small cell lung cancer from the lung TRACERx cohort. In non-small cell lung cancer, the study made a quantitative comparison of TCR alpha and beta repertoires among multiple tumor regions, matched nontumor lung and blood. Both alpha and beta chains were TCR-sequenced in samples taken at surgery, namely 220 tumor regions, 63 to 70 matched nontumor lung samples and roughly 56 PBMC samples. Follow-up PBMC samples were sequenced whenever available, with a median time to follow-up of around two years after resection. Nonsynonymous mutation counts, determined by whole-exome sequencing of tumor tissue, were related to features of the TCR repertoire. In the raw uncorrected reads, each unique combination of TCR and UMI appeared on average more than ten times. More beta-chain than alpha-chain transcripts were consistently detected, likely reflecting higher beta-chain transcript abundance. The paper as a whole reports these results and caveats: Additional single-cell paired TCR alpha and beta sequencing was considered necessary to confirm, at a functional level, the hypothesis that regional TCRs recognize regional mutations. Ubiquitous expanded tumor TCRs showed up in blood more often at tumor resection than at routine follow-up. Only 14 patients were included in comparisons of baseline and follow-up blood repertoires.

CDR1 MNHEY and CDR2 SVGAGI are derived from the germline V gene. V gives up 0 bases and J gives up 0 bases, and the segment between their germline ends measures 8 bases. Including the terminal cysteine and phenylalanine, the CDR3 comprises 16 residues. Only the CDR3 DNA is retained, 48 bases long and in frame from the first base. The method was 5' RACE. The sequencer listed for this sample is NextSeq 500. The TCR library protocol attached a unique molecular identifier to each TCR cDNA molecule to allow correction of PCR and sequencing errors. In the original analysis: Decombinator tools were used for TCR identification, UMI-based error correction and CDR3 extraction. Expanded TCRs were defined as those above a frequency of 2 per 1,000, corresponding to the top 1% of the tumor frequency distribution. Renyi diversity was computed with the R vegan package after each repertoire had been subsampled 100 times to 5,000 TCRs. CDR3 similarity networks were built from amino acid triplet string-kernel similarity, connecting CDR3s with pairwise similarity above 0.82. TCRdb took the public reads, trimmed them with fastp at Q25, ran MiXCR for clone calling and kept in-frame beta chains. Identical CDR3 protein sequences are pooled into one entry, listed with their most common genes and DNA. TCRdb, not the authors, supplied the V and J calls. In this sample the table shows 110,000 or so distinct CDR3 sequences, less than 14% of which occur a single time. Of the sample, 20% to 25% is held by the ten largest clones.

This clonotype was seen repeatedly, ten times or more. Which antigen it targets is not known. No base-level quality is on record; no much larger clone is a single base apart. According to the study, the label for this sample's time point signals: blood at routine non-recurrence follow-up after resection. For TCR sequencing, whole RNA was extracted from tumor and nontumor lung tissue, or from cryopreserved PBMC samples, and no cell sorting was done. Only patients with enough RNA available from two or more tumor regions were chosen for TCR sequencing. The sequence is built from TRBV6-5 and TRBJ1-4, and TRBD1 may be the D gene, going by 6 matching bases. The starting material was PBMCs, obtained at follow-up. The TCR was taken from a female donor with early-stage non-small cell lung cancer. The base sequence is TGTGCCAGCAGTTACTCCGGGACACCAACTAATGAAAAACTGTTTTTT. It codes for CASSYSGTPTNEKLFF.